A single sample gave rise to the 32 T cell receptor beta chains below, sequenced in a study of OX40 agonist ivuxolimab in advanced cancers. Sequencing used immunoSEQ multiplex PCR; TCRdb keeps in-frame clones, though not all of them. The sample lists 80,000 or so clones; 75% to 90% were seen once. The starting material was CD4+ or CD8+ T cells sorted from blood, obtained in a trial of the OX40 agonist ivuxolimab. These receptors all come from an adult with an advanced solid tumor such as melanoma, head and neck, liver or kidney cancer.

The chain carries TRBV5-6 and TRBJ2-2; 7 bases align to TRBD2. The CDR3 length is 17 residues. V shed 1 base, J shed 4 bases, and the junction held 10 bases outside the gene matches. CDR1 and CDR2 (germline): SGHDT, YYEEEE. The CDR3 region has the DNA TGTGCCAGCAGCTTGCTCCGGGACTACACTCTCACCGGGGAGCTGTTTTTT. Translated, it gives CASSLLRDYTLTGELFF. Full variable domain (remainder filled in from reference TRBV5-6 and TRBJ2-2): DAGVTQSPTHLIKTRGQQVTLRCSPKSGHDTVSWYQQALGQGPQFIFQYYEEEERQRGNFPDRFSGHQFPNYSSELNVNALLLGDSALYLCASSLLRDYTLTGELFFGEGSRLTVL.

The chain links TRBV19 to TRBJ2-2, with a possible D match to TRBD2 (5 bases). From germline, CDR1 is LNHDA and CDR2 SQIVND (reference sequence). CDR3 length: 17 amino acids. V gave up 7 bases and J gave up 8 bases, with 26 bases separating them. The CDR3 loop reads CASTPRPLVTATGELFF. CDR3 sequence (DNA): TGTGCCAGTACCCCACGGCCACTAGTTACAGCCACTGGGGAGCTGTTTTTT.

The rearrangement links TRBV5-5 to TRBJ2-7, with D perhaps TRBD2 (5 bases). The ends were cut back, 7 bases at V and 0 bases at J, with 14 bases in the middle. Germline lookup yields CDR1 SGHKS and CDR2 YYEKEE (reference sequence). The CDR3 is 14 amino acids. CDR3 protein: CASSRTAGSYEQYF. The DNA of the CDR3 is TGTGCCAGCTCTCGGACCGCGGGCTCCTACGAGCAGTACTTC.

This chain uses TRBV19 with TRBJ2-1; D is tentatively TRBD1 or TRBD2 (5 bases each). There are 16 residues in the CDR3. Germline loops: CDR1 LNHDA, CDR2 SQIVND (reference sequence). Trimming stripped 3 bases from V and 5 bases from J, with 17 bases between. The CDR3 sequence: CASSIGAAIQDNEQFF. Here the CDR3 DNA reads TGTGCCAGTAGTATCGGGGCCGCGATTCAGGACAATGAGCAGTTCTTC.

The chain has TRBV5-4 and TRBJ2-4; 8 nucleotides align to TRBD1. The ends lost 0 bases at V and 9 bases at J; junction bases unmatched: 14. Germline-derived CDR1 and CDR2 are SGHNT and YYREEE (reference sequence). The CDR3 contains 17 residues. The CDR3 sequence is CASSLARTGFGKGIQYF. Written as DNA, the CDR3 is TGTGCCAGCAGCTTGGCTAGGACAGGGTTTGGGAAAGGCATTCAGTACTTC.

The genes are TRBV29-1 and TRBJ2-3, with unresolved D. The CDR3 sequence is 12 residues long. Germline V gene sequence: CDR1 SQVTM, CDR2 ANQGSEA. V lost 4 bases to trimming and J lost 0 bases, with 5 bases between them. CDR3: CSVAVSTDTQYF. The CDR3 nucleotides read TGCAGCGTTGCTGTTAGCACAGATACGCAGTATTTT.

This chain links TRBV5-1 with TRBJ2-7; TRBD2 is a possible D gene (5 bases). Per the germline V gene, CDR1 is SGHRS and CDR2 is YFSETQ. The CDR3 covers 17 residues. The V end was cut by 0 bases, the J end by 0 bases, with 16 bases between. This CDR3 reads CASSLGIGLLFSYEQYF. CDR3 in DNA: TGCGCCAGCAGCTTGGGAATCGGACTGCTGTTCTCCTACGAGCAGTACTTC.

The J gene is TRBJ2-7, the V gene TRBV5-1; D not certain. V lost 0 bases and J lost 3, with 10 bases in between. Germline V CDR1 and CDR2: SGHRS, YFSETQ. The CDR3 spans 14 residues. CDR3 coding DNA: TGCGCCAGCAGCTTGGGAAGGCAGGTCTACGAGCAGTACTTC. Its translation: CASSLGRQVYEQYF.

The chain combines TRBV7-6 with TRBJ1-1, with D perhaps matching TRBD1 (6 bases). V was shortened by 6 bases and J by 5 bases, with 16 bases between the two germline ends. Germline loops: CDR1 SGHVS, CDR2 FNYEAQ. This CDR3 has 14 amino acids. The CDR3, as DNA: TGTGCCAGCAGTCCTGGACAGCTAAGGACTGAAGCTTTCTTT. Translating it yields CASSPGQLRTEAFF.

This chain connects TRBV5-6 to TRBJ2-5, with D tentatively TRBD1 (6 bases). The CDR3 runs 13 residues. Germline loops: CDR1 SGHDT, CDR2 YYEEEE. Trimming removed 4 bases from V and 1 base from J, with 8 bases in between. CDR3 sequence: CASSLDSQETQYF. As DNA, the CDR3 is TGTGCCAGCAGCCTGGACAGCCAAGAGACCCAGTACTTC.

In its sample, this clone was seen once. The V gene is TRBV7-2, the J gene TRBJ1-1, with D possibly matching TRBD1 (6 bases). This CDR3 contains 15 residues. CDR1 is SGHTA and CDR2 is FQGNSA in the germline V gene. Trimming pared 1 base from V and 6 bases from J, leaving 15 bases between. The CDR3 DNA follows: TGTGCCAGCAGCTTAGGGGGGGCCGGGGCTGCTGAAGCTTTCTTT. Amino acid sequence: CASSLGGAGAAEAFF.

The sample holds a few counts of this clone. The genes are TRBV10-2 and TRBJ2-5; D possibly corresponds to TRBD1 (6 bases). The CDR3 is made up of 13 amino acids. V was shortened by 6 bases and J by 3 bases, with 11 bases between the two germline ends. The germline gives CDR1 WSHSY, CDR2 SAAADI. Here the CDR3 DNA reads TGCGCCAGCAGGATCCCAGGGGAAGAGACCCAGTACTTC. This gives the protein CASRIPGEETQYF.

The chain has TRBV6-1 and TRBJ1-3, with a tentative D call TRBD1 (6 bases). Trimming took off 10 bases at V and 2 bases at J, with 18 bases between the two ends. Germline CDR1 MNHNS, CDR2 SASEGT. The CDR3 is 15 residues long. The CDR3 protein is CATHLGGLTGNTIYF. The CDR3, as DNA: TGTGCCACCCACCTAGGGGGGCTAACTGGAAACACCATATATTTT.

This clone was picked up one time. The chain employs TRBV9 and TRBJ2-5, with D possibly TRBD2 on 5 matching bases. Per the germline V gene, CDR1 is SGDLS and CDR2 is YYNGEE. V was trimmed by 4 bases and J by 5 bases, leaving 18 bases between them. CDR3 size: 15 residues. CDR3 region: CASSTRTSPAETQYF. DNA for the CDR3: TGTGCCAGCAGCACCCGGACTTCTCCGGCGGAGACCCAGTACTTC. The complete variable domain, with remaining parts taken from reference TRBV9 and TRBJ2-5, reads DSGVTQTPKHLITATGQRVTLRCSPRSGDLSVYWYQQSLDQGLQFLIQYYNGEERAKGNILERFSAQQFPDLHSELNLSSLELGDSALYFCASSTRTSPAETQYFGPGTRLLVL.

This chain joins TRBV5-1 and TRBJ2-5; TRBD2 agrees at 7 bases. The V gene's germline CDR1 is SGHRS and CDR2 YFSETQ. V lost 4 bases to trimming and J lost 5 bases; unmatched junction nucleotides: 8. The CDR3 has 14 amino acids. CDR3: CASSREALGETQYF. CDR3 DNA sequence: TGCGCCAGCAGCCGGGAGGCGCTAGGGGAGACCCAGTACTTC.

This clone was seen once. The chain has TRBV25-1 and TRBJ2-5; D is unclear. V was clipped by 6 bases and J by 4 bases, with 6 bases between them. Per germline, CDR1 MGHDK and CDR2 SYGVNS. The CDR3 totals 11 residues. CDR3: CASRGIETQYF. The DNA of the CDR3 is TGTGCCAGCAGGGGGATAGAGACCCAGTACTTC.

This clone has just one count. The CDR3 sequence: CASSSSWKNYGYTF. The CDR3 coding sequence is TGTGCCAGCAGTTCTTCATGGAAGAACTATGGCTACACCTTC. V is TRBV6-8 and J is TRBJ1-2; D is unresolved. Looked up from germline, CDR1 is MNHGY and CDR2 is SAAAGT. This CDR3 is 14 amino acids long. V dropped 4 bases and J dropped 2 bases, with 11 bases sitting between them.

The V gene is TRBV7-3, the J gene TRBJ1-5; D not certain. The CDR3 is made up of 15 amino acids. The V gene lost 2 bases and the J gene lost 2 bases, with 10 bases spanning the gap. Germline V CDR1 and CDR2: SGHTA, FQGTGA. The CDR3 protein is CASSLGGIRNQPQHF. CDR3 DNA sequence: TGTGCCAGCAGCTTAGGCGGGATCCGCAATCAGCCCCAGCATTTT.

The chain is built from TRBV15 and TRBJ2-7, with a tentative D call TRBD1 (5 bases). There are 15 residues in the CDR3. Germline V lookup: CDR1 LNHNV, CDR2 YYDKDF (reference sequence). Trimming removed 3 bases from V and 2 bases from J, with 14 bases in between. As DNA, the CDR3 is TGTGCCACCAGCAGGAACACAGGATCCCCCTACGAGCAGTACTTC. The encoded protein is CATSRNTGSPYEQYF. Full variable domain (remainder filled in from reference TRBV15 and TRBJ2-7): DAMVIQNPRYQVTQFGKPVTLSCSQTLNHNVMYWYQQKSSQAPKLLFHYYDKDFNNEADTPDNFQSRRPNTSFCFLDIRSPGLGDTAMYLCATSRNTGSPYEQYFGPGTRLTVT.

V gene TRBV5-1 combines with J gene TRBJ1-1; D is possibly TRBD1 (5 bases). Trimming removed 4 bases from V and 0 bases from J, with 16 bases in between. Germline V gene sequence: CDR1 SGHRS, CDR2 YFSETQ. The CDR3 length is 16 residues. DNA for the CDR3: TGCGCCAGCAGCCTGTTCCCGGGACGGATGAACACTGAAGCTTTCTTT. The encoded protein is CASSLFPGRMNTEAFF.

The chain joins TRBV11-2 to TRBJ2-2; the D is unclear. The V end lost 5 bases, the J end lost 4 bases, and 14 bases lay between the germline ends. The CDR3 loop spans 15 amino acids. Germline V lookup: CDR1 SGHAT, CDR2 FQNNGV. In DNA, the CDR3 is TGTGCCAGCAGCCACACGCACAGACTCACCGGGGAGCTGTTTTTT. Translating gives CASSHTHRLTGELFF.

V gene TRBV5-4 combines with J gene TRBJ1-1, with D perhaps TRBD1 (6 bases). CDR1 SGHNT and CDR2 YYREEE come from the germline V gene (reference sequence). V was cut by 2 bases and J by 7 bases, with 15 bases left in between. CDR3 length equals 14 residues. CDR3 DNA: TGTGCCAGCAGCTTACAGGGCCCTCAGGGTGAAGCTTTCTTT. It codes for CASSLQGPQGEAFF. Full variable domain (rest looked up from reference TRBV5-4 and TRBJ1-1): ETGVTQSPTHLIKTRGQQVTLRCSSQSGHNTVSWYQQALGQGPQFIFQYYREEENGRGNFPPRFSGLQFPNYSSELNVNALELDDSALYLCASSLQGPQGEAFFGQGTRLTVV.

The CDR3 DNA sequence: TGTGCCAGCAGTTTTAGTTCTAACTGGGAGCAGTACTTC. The encoded protein is CASSFSSNWEQYF. The chain combines TRBV28 with TRBJ2-7; D not certain. Germline-derived CDR1 and CDR2 are MDHEN and SYDVKM. V was cut by 3 bases and J by 7 bases, with 13 bases left in between. The CDR3 loop spans 13 amino acids.

The J gene is TRBJ2-4, the V gene TRBV4-2; perhaps TRBD1 as D (6 bases). CDR1 is LGHNA, CDR2 YNFKEQ, per germline. With 1 base removed from V and 0 bases from J, the gap between germline ends came to 13 bases. There are 17 residues in the CDR3. The CDR3 loop reads CASSQVEQGTAKNIQYF. In nucleotides, the CDR3 is TGTGCCAGCAGCCAAGTGGAACAGGGCACAGCCAAAAACATTCAGTACTTC.

This clone was seen only a few times. The J gene is TRBJ2-3, the V gene TRBV5-6; 7 nucleotides agree with TRBD2. The ends lost 0 bases at V and 2 bases at J; junction bases unmatched: 3. Germline V gene data show CDR1 as SGHDT and CDR2 as YYEEEE. The CDR3 has 15 residues. The CDR3 DNA reads as TGTGCCAGCAGCTTGGAGACTAGCCCCACAGATACGCAGTATTTT. Its translation is CASSLETSPTDTQYF.

This clone showed up just a few times. J is TRBJ2-2 and V is TRBV5-1; 11 bases match TRBD2. The CDR3 is 19 amino acids. Germline V gene lookup returns CDR1 SGHRS and CDR2 YFSETQ. The ends lost 7 bases at V and 5 bases at J; junction bases unmatched: 19. As DNA, the CDR3 is TGCGCCAGCGAGACAGGGCCCGGAGCCTTAGCGGGGGGGACCGGGGAGCTGTTTTTT. This codes for CASETGPGALAGGTGELFF. The variable domain in full, completed from reference TRBV5-1 and TRBJ2-2, reads KAGVTQTPRYLIKTRGQQVTLSCSPISGHRSVSWYQQTPGQGLQFLFEYFSETQRNKGNFPGRFSGRQFSNSRSEMNVSTLELGDSALYLCASETGPGALAGGTGELFFGEGSRLTVL.

The rearrangement uses TRBV5-1 and TRBJ1-3; 7 positions agree with TRBD1. CDR1 and CDR2 (germline): SGHRS, YFSETQ. With 2 bases clipped from V and 0 bases from J, the junction kept 11 bases outside the gene matches. This CDR3 comprises 18 residues. Written as DNA, the CDR3 is TGCGCCAGCAGCTTTACCGGGACAGCCAAATCCTCTGGAAACACCATATATTTT. Translating gives CASSFTGTAKSSGNTIYF.

This chain links TRBV5-1 with TRBJ2-3, with a weak D call TRBD1 (5 bases). The CDR3 has 14 amino acids. V lost 3 bases, J lost 3 bases, and 11 bases lay in between. Germline CDR1 and CDR2: SGHRS and YFSETQ. The chain's CDR3 is CASSSDQGTDTQYF. CDR3 nucleotide sequence: TGCGCCAGCAGCTCCGACCAGGGAACAGATACGCAGTATTTT.

The chain uses TRBV19 and TRBJ1-1; 7 nucleotides align to TRBD1. V gave up 9 bases and J gave up 0 bases; unmatched junction bases: 13. The CDR3 length is 16 residues. Germline V CDR1 and CDR2: LNHDA, SQIVND (reference sequence). The CDR3 region is CASLPRGAPMNTEAFF. The CDR3 nucleotides are TGTGCCAGCCTCCCCAGGGGGGCCCCCATGAACACTGAAGCTTTCTTT.

The J gene is TRBJ1-2, the V gene TRBV2; the D gene is possibly TRBD1 (5 bases). This CDR3 has 14 residues. Germline V lookup: CDR1 SNHLY, CDR2 FYNNEI. V was clipped by 7 bases and J by 0 bases, with 12 bases between them. CDR3 region: CASKGRLSNYGYTF. CDR3 bases: TGTGCCAGCAAGGGGCGCCTCTCTAACTATGGCTACACCTTC.

This rearrangement joins TRBV6-1 to TRBJ2-7; D might be TRBD2 (6 bases). This CDR3 is built from 14 residues. Germline V gene data show CDR1 as MNHNS and CDR2 as SASEGT. The V end lost 3 bases, the J end lost 5 bases, and 14 bases lay between the germline ends. CDR3 nucleotide sequence: TGTGCCAGCAGTGACGGGAGTAGAATCCACGAGCAGTACTTC. It codes for CASSDGSRIHEQYF.

The rearrangement joins TRBV5-1 to TRBJ2-5, with 10 bases that match TRBD2. Germline CDR1 SGHRS, CDR2 YFSETQ. The junction had 7 bases not matched to a gene; V was cut back by 4 bases and J by 4 bases. CDR3 size: 15 residues. The CDR3 spells CASSGGAGGRETQYF. The CDR3 nucleotides read TGCGCCAGCAGCGGAGGAGCGGGAGGGCGAGAGACCCAGTACTTC.